This entry is about one T cell receptor (beta chain). This entry comes from a study of T cell repertoires in cytomegalovirus infection. Across the study: It can be stated that public TCR beta signatures indicated CMV infection as well as a matching HLA type.

V lost 5 bases to trimming and J lost 4 bases; unmatched junction nucleotides: 1. The germline CDR1 and CDR2 sequences are DFQATT and SNEGSKA (reference sequence). There are 13 residues in the CDR3. TCRdb re-analysed the reads in MiXCR, keeping a single row per CDR3 protein. The data show some 240,000 distinct CDR3 sequences, around 15% seen once. The receptor was derived from a human donor in good health (CMV status not recorded). Some clones in this sample may be carry-over from other donors' samples. The sequenced sample consisted of CD8+ T cells from PBMCs. The chain carries TRBV20-1 and TRBJ2-1; 11 nucleotides match TRBD1. CDR3 nucleotide sequence: TGCAGTGCTGGACAGGGGGCTTACAATGAGCAGTTCTTC. Translation gives CSAGQGAYNEQFF.